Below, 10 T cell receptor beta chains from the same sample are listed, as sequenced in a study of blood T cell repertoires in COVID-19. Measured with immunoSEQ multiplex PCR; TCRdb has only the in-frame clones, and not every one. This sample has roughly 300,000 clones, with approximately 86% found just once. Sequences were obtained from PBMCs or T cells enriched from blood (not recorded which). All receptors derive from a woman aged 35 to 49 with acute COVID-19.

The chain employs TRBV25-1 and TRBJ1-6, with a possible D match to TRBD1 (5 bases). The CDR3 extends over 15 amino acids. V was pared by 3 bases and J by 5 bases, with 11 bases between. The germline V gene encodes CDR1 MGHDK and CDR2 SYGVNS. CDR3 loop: CASSEFGRDNSPLHF. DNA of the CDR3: TGTGCCAGCAGTGAGTTTGGCAGGGATAATTCACCCCTCCACTTT.

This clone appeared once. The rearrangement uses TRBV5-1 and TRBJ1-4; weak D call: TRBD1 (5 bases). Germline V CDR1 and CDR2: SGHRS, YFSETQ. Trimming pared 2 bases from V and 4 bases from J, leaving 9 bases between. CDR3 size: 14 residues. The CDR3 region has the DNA TGCGCCAGCAGCTTCGGGGGGATTAATGAAAAACTGTTTTTT. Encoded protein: CASSFGGINEKLFF.

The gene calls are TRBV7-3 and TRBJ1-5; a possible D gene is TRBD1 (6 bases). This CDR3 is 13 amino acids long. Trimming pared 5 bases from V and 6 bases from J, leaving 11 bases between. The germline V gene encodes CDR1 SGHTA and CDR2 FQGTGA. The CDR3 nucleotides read TGTGCCAGCAGCCCCAGAGGGGGTCAGCCCCAGCATTTT. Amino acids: CASSPRGGQPQHF.

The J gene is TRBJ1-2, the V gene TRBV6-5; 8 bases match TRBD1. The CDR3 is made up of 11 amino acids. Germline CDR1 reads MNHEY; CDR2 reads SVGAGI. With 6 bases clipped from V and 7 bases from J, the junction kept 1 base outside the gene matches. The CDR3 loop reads CASSGQGGYTF. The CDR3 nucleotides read TGTGCCAGCAGCGGACAGGGTGGCTACACCTTC.

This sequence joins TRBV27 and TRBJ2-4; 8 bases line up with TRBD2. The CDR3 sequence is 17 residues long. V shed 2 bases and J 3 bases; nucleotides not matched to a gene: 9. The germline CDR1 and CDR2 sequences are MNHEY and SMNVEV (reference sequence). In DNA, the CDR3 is TGTGCCAGCAGTTTAATGCCCCGTCGGGGGGGCAAAAACATTCAGTACTTC. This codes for CASSLMPRRGGKNIQYF.

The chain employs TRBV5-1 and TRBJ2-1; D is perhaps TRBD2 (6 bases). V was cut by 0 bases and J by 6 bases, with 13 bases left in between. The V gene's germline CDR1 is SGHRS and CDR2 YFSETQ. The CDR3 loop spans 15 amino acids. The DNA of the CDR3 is TGCGCCAGCAGCTTGGGGCCGGGAGTTGGCAATGAGCAGTTCTTC. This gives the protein CASSLGPGVGNEQFF.

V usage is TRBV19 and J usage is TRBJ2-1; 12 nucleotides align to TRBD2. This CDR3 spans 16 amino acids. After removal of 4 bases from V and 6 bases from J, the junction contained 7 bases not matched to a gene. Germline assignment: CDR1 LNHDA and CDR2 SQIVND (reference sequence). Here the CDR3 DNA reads TGTGCCAGTAGTACCCGACTAGCGGGAGCCTTCAATGAGCAGTTCTTC. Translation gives CASSTRLAGAFNEQFF.

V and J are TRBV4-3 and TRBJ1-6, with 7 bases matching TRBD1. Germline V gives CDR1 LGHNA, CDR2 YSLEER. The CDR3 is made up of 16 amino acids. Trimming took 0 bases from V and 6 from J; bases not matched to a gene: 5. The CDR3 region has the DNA TGCGCCAGCAGCCAAGATTACAGGGGTAGTAATTCACCCCTCCACTTT. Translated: CASSQDYRGSNSPLHF.

CDR3: CASSQSEGQGYGYTF. CDR3 bases: TGCGCCAGCAGTCAATCGGAGGGACAGGGGTATGGCTACACCTTC. The chain links TRBV23-1 to TRBJ1-2, with 10 nucleotides matching TRBD1. TRBV23-1 is filed as an ORF, its function uncertain. V was clipped by 0 bases and J by 5 bases; unmatched bases: 3. The CDR3 extends over 15 amino acids.

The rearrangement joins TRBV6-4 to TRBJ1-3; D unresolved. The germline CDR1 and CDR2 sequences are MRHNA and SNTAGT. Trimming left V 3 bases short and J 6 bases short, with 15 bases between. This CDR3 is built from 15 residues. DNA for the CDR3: TGTGCCAGCAGTGAGTCCCGAGTAGAGGTAAACACCATATATTTT. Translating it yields CASSESRVEVNTIYF.